Sequencing of this T cell receptor beta chain was carried out in a study of blood T cell repertoires in COVID-19. Looking at the study overall: The United States, Italy and Spain were the sources of the acute and convalescent COVID-19 samples. T cells, B-cell-depleted T cells, or PBMCs provided the cDNA or gDNA that served as material.

The authors' processing: Amplification from reference gene primers served as the basis for estimated nucleated cell counts. Measured with immunoSEQ multiplex PCR; TCRdb has only the in-frame clones, and not every one. For V, J and clone size, that table is used; D and trimming come from the DNA. This sample has approximately 300,000 clones, with approximately 90% found just once. The CDR3 spans 17 residues. CDR1 and CDR2 from the germline V gene are SGHVS and FNYEAQ. Trimming cost V 5 bases and J 0 bases; bases outside gene matches: 11. The sequence came from a man in his forties or fifties with acute or convalescent COVID-19. This chain links TRBV7-6 with TRBJ2-3; 7 bases fit TRBD1. Sequenced input: peripheral blood. The CDR3 sequence: CASSPRGGITSTDTQYF. The CDR3 DNA follows: TGTGCCAGCAGCCCACGAGGGGGCATAACTAGCACAGATACGCAGTATTTT.